The entry that follows covers one TCR beta chain sequence. This specimen comes from a study of cytomegalovirus exposure and HLA in healthy donors. This PCR relied on a set of 60 Vbeta primers and 13 Jbeta primers. Profiling relied on immunoSEQ multiplex PCR, and the TCRdb table lists in-frame clones only, not all of them. The sample records under 95,000 clones, 79% being singletons. The receptor was isolated from a woman between 40 and 50 years old in good health and CMV-seropositive. Sequenced input: PBMCs.

CDR3 DNA sequence: TGTGCCAGCAGGATTAGGACAGGCACGGGAAACACCATATATTTT. The encoded protein is CASRIRTGTGNTIYF. The chain recombines TRBV6-5 with TRBJ1-3; 7 bases are shared with TRBD1. CDR1 is MNHEY and CDR2 is SVGAGI in the germline V gene. CDR3 size: 15 residues. Germline trimming cut 6 bases from V and 4 bases from J; bases unmatched to any gene: 9.